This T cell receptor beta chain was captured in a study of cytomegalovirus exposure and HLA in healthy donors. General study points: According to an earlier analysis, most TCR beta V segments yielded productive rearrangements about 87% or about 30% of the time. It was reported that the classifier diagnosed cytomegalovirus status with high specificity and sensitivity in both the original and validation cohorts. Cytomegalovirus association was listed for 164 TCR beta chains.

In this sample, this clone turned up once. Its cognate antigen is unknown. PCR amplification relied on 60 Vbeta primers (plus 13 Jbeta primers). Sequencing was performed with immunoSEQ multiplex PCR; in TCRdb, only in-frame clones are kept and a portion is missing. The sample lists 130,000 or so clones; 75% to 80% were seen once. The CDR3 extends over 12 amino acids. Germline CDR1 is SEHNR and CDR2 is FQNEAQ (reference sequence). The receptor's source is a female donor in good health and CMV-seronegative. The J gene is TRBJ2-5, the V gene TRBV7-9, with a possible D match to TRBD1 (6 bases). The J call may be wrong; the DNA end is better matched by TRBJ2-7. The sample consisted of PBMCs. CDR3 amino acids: CASRTQGYEQYF. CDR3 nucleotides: TGTGCCAGCAGAACACAGGGCTACGAGCAGTACTTC.